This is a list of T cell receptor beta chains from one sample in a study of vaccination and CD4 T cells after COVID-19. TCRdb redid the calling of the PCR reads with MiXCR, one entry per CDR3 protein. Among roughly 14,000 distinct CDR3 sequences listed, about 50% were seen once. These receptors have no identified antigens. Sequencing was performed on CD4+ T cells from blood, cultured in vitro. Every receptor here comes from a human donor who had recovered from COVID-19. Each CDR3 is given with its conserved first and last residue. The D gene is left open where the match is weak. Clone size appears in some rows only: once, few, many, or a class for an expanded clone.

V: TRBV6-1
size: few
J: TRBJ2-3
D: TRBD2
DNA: TGTGCCAGCAGGCCGGGGAAGCTAGGAGGCGGGAGGGCAGATACGCAGTATTTT
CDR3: CASRPGKLGGGRADTQYF

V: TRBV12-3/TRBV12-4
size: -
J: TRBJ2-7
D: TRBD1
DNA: TGTGCCAGCAGTTTAGACAGGGGGTTCTACGAGCAGTACTTC
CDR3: CASSLDRGFYEQYF

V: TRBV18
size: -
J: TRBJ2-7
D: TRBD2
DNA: TGTGCCAGCTCCGACCTAGCGGGAGACGGCGAGCAGTACTTC
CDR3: CASSDLAGDGEQYF

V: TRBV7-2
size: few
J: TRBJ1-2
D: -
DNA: TGTGCCAGCAGCTTACAGGGGAGTCATGGCTACACCTTC
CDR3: CASSLQGSHGYTF

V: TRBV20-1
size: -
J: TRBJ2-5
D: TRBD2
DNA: TGCAGTGCTAACATAGCGGGAGAGCTTTCGGAGACCCAGTACTTC
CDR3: CSANIAGELSETQYF

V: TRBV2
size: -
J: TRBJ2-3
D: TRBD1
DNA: TGTGCCAGCAGCGAGGACAGGAGCACAGATACGCAGTATTTT
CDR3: CASSEDRSTDTQYF

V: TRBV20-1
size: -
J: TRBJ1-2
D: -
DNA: TGCAGTGCCGGTGGGGACGGGGGAGGCTACACCTTC
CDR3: CSAGGDGGGYTF

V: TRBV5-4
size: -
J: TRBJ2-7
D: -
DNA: TGTGCCAGCAGCTCCGAACAGTTAACCTACGAGCAGTACTTC
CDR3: CASSSEQLTYEQYF

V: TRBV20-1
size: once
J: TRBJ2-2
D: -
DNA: TGCAGTGCTCGGGGGACAGCGAACACCGGGGAGCTGTTTTTT
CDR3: CSARGTANTGELFF

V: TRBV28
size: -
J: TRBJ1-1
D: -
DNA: TGTGCCAGCAGTCCCCCCGTCGATACTGAAGCTTTCTTT
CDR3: CASSPPVDTEAFF

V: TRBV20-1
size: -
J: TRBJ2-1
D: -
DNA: TGCAGTGTAAGCTCCTACAATGAGCAGTTCTTC
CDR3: CSVSSYNEQFF

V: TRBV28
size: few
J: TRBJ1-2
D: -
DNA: TGTGCCAGCAGTTTTAGTGGAGGGCGCGGGGGCTACACCTTC
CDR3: CASSFSGGRGGYTF

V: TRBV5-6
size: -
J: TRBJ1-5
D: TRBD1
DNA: TGTGCCAGCAGCTTCGACAGGGCAGGTCAGCCCCAGCATTTT
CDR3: CASSFDRAGQPQHF

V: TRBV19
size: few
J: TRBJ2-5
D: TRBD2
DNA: TGTGCCAGTAGACCTAGCGGGAGGGAAGGAGAGACCCAGTACTTC
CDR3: CASRPSGREGETQYF

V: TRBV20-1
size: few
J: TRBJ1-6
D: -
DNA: TGCAGTGCTAGATACCCGGGGCCAAATAATTCACCCCTCCACTTT
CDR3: CSARYPGPNNSPLHF

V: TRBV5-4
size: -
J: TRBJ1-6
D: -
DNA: TGTGCCAGCAGCTTTCAGGGGAATTCACCCCTCCACTTT
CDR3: CASSFQGNSPLHF

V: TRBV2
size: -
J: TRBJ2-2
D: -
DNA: TGTGCCAGCAGTTCGGAAACACTAAACACCGGGGAGCTGTTTTTT
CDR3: CASSSETLNTGELFF

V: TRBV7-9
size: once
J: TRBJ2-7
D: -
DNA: TGTGCCAGCAGCTTGGCCCTAACAGCCTACGAGCAGTACTTC
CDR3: CASSLALTAYEQYF

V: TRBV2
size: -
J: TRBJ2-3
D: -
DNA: TGTGCCAGCAGTGTTGACTCCAACACAGATACGCAGTATTTT
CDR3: CASSVDSNTDTQYF

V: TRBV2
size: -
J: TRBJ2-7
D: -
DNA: TGTGCCAGCAGCTACTCCTACGAGCAGTACTTC
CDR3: CASSYSYEQYF

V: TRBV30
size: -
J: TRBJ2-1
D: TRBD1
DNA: TGTGCCTGGGGACAGGGGACTTCCAATGAGCAGTTCTTC
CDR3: CAWGQGTSNEQFF

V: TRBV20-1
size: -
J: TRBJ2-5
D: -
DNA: TGCAGTGCTAGTTTGACTAGAGTGGAGACCCAGTACTTC
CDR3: CSASLTRVETQYF

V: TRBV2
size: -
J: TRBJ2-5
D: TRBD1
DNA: TGTGCCAGCATTAGACAGGGGGCGCGAGAGACCCAGTACTTC
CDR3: CASIRQGARETQYF